Listed below are T cell receptor beta chains from one sample, sequenced in a study of blood T cell repertoires in COVID-19. Clones were sequenced by immunoSEQ multiplex PCR, and TCRdb holds only the in-frame ones, with some missing. The sample includes about 320,000 clones, 89% of them seen just once. What was sequenced was PBMCs or T cells enriched from blood (not recorded which). These receptors came from a man in his 60s who had recovered from COVID-19. Each CDR3 is given with its conserved first and last residue. D genes are given only for firm matches.

v_gene	d_gene	CDR3aa
TRBV10-3	TRBD2	CAISETPASSGSWHEQFF
TRBV27	.	CASSSPGGTYEQYF
TRBV9	TRBD1	CASSVGPPTGDESYGYTF
TRBV7-9	.	CASSLDTDTQYF
TRBV5-4	TRBD2	CASSGGTSGTYEQYF
TRBV9	.	CASSVANRANTEAFF
TRBV6-5	.	CASSYARGGFYGYTF
TRBV11-2	TRBD2	CASSRIAGVADTQYF
TRBV21-1	.	CASSCHPAWGRTEAFF
TRBV6-4	TRBD1	CASSRDRLYGYTF
TRBV6-5	TRBD2	CASRDLADSYNEQFF
TRBV10-2	.	CASIGSSYNEQFF
TRBV24-1	TRBD1	CATSDGSGQASYEQYF
TRBV9	TRBD2	CASSVLSGGQYF
TRBV12-3/TRBV12-4	.	CASTPNGGSQQYF
TRBV28	.	CASSAGRDEQYF
TRBV18	.	CASSPGDQPQHF
TRBV5-4	TRBD1	CASSLDRGSDEQYF
TRBV3-1/TRBV3-2	.	CASRTGGTEAFF
TRBV28	.	CASSFIGLVNTGELFF
TRBV9	TRBD1	CASSGRQGLNSPLHF
TRBV5-4	.	CASSLKVGVPEAFF
TRBV28	.	CASRTGFRGNTIYF
TRBV28	.	CASSWTVSEQFF
TRBV5-4	.	CASSLSLALSTDTQYF
TRBV25-1	TRBD1	CASSEYWTGNEKLFF
TRBV19	.	CASSIVTGATDTQYF
TRBV7-2	.	CASSLAIRRGDTQYF
TRBV4-1	.	CASSQGSTTNEKLFF
TRBV7-3	TRBD2	CASSLSGLAGDTQYF
TRBV29-1	TRBD1	CSATTGGGNTIYF
TRBV24-1	TRBD1	CATSESGQGDIQYF
TRBV5-4	TRBD1	CASRRGGQGSYEQYF
TRBV28	.	CASSLIGETAEAFF
TRBV3-1/TRBV3-2	TRBD2	CASSQDWPSGRAREDTQYF
TRBV6-5	TRBD1	CASSYQTGEDEQYF
TRBV30	TRBD2	CASGLAAQGTQYF
TRBV28	.	CASSLSIIQPQHF
TRBV5-1	TRBD1	CASSPTPTGQDEKLFF
TRBV30	.	CAWSRGNLDNEQFF
TRBV24-1	TRBD1	CATRGQGGIYNEQFF
TRBV11-1	.	CASSHGSRYQETQYF
TRBV7-2	TRBD2	CATTSGRLSGDTQYF
TRBV4-2	TRBD2	CASSQEGLAASYEQYF
TRBV5-4	TRBD1	CASSLRQGASGNTIYF
TRBV7-6	TRBD1	CASSFRRNRGPTTDTQYF
TRBV7-8	.	CASSDQGRGEAFF